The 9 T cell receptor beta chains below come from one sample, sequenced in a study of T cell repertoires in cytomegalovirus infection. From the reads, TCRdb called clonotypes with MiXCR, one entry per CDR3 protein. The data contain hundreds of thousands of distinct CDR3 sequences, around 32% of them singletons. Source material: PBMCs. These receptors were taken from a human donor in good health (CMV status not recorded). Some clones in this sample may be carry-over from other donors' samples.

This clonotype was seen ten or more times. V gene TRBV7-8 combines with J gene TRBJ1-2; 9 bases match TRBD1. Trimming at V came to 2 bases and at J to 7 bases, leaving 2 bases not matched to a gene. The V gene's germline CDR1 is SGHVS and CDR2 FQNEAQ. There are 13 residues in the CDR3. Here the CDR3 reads CASSLMDRGGYTF. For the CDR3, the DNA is TGTGCCAGCAGCTTAATGGACAGGGGTGGCTACACCTTC.

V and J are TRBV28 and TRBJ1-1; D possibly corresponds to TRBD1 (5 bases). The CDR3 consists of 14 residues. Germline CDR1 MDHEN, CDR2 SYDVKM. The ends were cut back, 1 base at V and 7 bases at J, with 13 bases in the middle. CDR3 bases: TGTGCCAGCAGTTTATTGGGGGGGAACGTTGAAGCTTTCTTT. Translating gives CASSLLGGNVEAFF. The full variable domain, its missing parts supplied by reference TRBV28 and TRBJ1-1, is DVKVTQSSRYLVKRTGEKVFLECVQDMDHENMFWYRQDPGLGLRLIYFSYDVKMKEKGDIPEGYSVSREKKERFSLILESASTNQTSMYLCASSLLGGNVEAFFGQGTRLTVV.

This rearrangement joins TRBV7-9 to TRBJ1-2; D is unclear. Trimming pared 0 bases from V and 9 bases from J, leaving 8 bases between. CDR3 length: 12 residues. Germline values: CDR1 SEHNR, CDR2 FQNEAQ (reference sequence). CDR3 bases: TGTGCCAGCAGCTTAGCCCCTTATTGCTACACCTTC. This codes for CASSLAPYCYTF.

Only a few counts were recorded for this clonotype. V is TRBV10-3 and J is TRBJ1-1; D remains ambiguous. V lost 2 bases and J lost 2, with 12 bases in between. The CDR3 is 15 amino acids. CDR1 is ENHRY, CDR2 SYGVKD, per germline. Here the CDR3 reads CAISENGLRNTEAFF. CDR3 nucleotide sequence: TGTGCCATCAGTGAGAACGGACTGAGAAACACTGAAGCTTTCTTT.

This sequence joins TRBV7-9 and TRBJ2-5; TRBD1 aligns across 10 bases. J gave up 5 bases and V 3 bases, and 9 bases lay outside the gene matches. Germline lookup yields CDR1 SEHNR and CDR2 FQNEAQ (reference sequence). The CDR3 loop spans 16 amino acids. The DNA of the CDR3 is TGTGCCAGCAGCTTCCAAGACAGGGGGCTTATGGAGACCCAGTACTTC. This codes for CASSFQDRGLMETQYF.

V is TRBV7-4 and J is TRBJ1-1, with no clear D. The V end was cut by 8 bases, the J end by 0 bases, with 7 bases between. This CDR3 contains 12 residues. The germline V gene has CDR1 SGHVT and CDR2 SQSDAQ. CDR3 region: CASSPVNTEAFF. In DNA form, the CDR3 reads TGTGCCAGCTCACCGGTGAACACTGAAGCTTTCTTT.

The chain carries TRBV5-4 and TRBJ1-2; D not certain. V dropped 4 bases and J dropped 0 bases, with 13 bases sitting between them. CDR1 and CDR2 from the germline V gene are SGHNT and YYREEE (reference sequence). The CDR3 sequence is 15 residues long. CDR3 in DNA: TGTGCCAGCAGCCCGTCCTTGAAGGCTAACTATGGCTACACCTTC. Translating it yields CASSPSLKANYGYTF.

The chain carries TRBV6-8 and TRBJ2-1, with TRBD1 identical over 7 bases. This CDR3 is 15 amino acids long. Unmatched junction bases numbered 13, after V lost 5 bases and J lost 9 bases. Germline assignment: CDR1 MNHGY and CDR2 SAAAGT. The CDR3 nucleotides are TGTGCCAGCAGTCAACTCCAGACAGGGTCAGGTGAGCAGTTCTTC. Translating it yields CASSQLQTGSGEQFF.

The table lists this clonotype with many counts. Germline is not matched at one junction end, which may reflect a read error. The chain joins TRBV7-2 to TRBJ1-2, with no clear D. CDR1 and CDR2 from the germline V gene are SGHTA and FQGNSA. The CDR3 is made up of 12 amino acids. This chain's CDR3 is CASSPQGLRAAF. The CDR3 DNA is TGTGCCAGCAGCCCTCAAGGGCTCCGGGCCGCCTTC.